A selection of T cell receptor beta chains follows, all from one sample in a study of T cell clusters in autoimmune cytopenias. TCRdb reprocessed the multiplex PCR reads and stores each CDR3 protein as one record, lacking DNA. The ten most abundant clones cover about 3.7% of a sample with about 15,000 distinct CDR3 sequences. These same data were also listed under a study on T cell repertoires in aging, cancer and after chemotherapy.

The sample was peripheral blood. These receptors came from a human donor in good health. Each CDR3 is given with its conserved first and last residue.

CDR3	V	J
CSVSKQNYGYTF	TRBV29-1	TRBJ1-2
CASQKDRDTEAFF	TRBV19	TRBJ1-1
CASSAPRGAGVNEQYF	TRBV12-3/TRBV12-4	TRBJ2-7
CVSSPGTSDEQFF	TRBV18	TRBJ2-1
CASSRPGQGDEQYF	TRBV19	TRBJ2-7
CASHRDVEQFF	TRBV5-1	TRBJ2-1
CAINLRRETQYF	TRBV10-3	TRBJ2-5
CASSLRGAGGRNEQFF	TRBV13	TRBJ2-1
CASSYGTVQPQHF	TRBV6-6	TRBJ1-5
CASSLVAKGYTF	TRBV12-3/TRBV12-4	TRBJ1-2